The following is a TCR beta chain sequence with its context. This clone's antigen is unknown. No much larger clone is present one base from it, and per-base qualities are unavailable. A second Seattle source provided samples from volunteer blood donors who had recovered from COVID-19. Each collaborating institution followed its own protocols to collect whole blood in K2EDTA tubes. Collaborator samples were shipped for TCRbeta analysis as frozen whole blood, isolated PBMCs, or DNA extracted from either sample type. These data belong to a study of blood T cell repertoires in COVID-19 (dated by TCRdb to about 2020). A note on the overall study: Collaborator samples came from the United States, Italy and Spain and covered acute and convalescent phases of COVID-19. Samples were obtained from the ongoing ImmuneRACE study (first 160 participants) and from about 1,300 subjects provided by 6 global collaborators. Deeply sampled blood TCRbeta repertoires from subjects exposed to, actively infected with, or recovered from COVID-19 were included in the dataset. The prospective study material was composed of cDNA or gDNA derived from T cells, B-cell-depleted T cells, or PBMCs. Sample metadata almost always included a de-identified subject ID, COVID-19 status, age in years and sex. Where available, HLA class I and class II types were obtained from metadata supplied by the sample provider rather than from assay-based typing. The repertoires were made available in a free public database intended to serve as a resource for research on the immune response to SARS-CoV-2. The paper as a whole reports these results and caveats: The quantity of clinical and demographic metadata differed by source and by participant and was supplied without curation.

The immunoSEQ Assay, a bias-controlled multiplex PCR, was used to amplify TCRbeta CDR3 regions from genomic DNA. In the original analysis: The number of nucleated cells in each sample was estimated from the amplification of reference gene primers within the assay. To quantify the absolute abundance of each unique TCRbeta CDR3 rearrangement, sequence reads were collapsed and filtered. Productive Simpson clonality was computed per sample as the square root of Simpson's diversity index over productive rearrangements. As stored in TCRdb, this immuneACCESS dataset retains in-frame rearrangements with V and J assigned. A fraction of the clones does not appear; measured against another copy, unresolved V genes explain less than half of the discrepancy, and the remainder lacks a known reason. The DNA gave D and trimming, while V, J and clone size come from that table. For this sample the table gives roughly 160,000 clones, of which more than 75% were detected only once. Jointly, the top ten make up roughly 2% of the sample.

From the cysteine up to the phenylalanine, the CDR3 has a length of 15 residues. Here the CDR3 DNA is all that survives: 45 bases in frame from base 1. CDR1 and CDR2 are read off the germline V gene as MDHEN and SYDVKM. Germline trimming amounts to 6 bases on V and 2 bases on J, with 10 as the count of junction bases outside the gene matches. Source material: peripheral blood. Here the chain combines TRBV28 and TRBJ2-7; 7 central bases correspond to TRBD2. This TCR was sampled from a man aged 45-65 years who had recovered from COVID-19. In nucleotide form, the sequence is TGTGCCAGCAGCACCCGGTGGGAGGGGACCTACGAGCAGTACTTC. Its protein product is CASSTRWEGTYEQYF.